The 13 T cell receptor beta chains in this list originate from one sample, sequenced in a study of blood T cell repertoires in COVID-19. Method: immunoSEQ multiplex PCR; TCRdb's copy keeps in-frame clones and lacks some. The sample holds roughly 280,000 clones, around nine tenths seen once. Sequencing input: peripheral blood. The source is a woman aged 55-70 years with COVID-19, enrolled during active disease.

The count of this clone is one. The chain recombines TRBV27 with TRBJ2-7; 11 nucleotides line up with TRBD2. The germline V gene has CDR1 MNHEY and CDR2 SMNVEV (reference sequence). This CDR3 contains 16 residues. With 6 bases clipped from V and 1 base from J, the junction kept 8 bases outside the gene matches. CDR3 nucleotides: TGTGCCAGCAGCCGGTTACTAGCGGGAGATTCCTACGAGCAGTACTTC. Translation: CASSRLLAGDSYEQYF.

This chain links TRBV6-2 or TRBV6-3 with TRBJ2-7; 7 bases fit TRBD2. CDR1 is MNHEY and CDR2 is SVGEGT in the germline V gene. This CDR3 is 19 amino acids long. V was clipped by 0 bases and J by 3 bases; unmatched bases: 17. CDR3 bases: TGTGCCAGCAGTTACTCTGCTTTTGGCGGGGGAAGGGGAGGCTACGAGCAGTACTTC. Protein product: CASSYSAFGGGRGGYEQYF.

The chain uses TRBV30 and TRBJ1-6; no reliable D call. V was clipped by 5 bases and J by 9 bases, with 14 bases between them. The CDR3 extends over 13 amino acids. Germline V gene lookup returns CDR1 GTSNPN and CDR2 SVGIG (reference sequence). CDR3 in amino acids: CAWAAFGGSPLHF. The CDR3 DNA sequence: TGTGCCTGGGCCGCCTTTGGCGGTTCACCCCTCCACTTT.

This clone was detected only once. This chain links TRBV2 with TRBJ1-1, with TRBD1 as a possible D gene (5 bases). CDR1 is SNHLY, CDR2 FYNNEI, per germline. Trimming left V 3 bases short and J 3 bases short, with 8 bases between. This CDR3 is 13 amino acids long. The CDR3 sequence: CASSDRADTEAFF. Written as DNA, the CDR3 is TGTGCCAGCAGTGACAGGGCGGACACTGAAGCTTTCTTT.

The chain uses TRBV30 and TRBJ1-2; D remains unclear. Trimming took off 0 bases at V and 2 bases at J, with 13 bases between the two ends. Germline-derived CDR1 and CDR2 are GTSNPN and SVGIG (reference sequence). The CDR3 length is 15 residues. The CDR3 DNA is TGTGCCTGGAGTGTAGAAGGGAGTGCCAACTATGGCTACACCTTC. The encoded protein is CAWSVEGSANYGYTF.

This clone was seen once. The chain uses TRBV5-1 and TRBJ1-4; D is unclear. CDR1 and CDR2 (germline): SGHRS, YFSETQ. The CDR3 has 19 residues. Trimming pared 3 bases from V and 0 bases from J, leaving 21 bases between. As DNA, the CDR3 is TGCGCCAGCAGCTCGCAAGTTAACAGTGTAGTTACAACTAATGAAAAACTGTTTTTT. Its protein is CASSSQVNSVVTTNEKLFF. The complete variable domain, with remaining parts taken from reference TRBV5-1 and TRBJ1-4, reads KAGVTQTPRYLIKTRGQQVTLSCSPISGHRSVSWYQQTPGQGLQFLFEYFSETQRNKGNFPGRFSGRQFSNSRSEMNVSTLELGDSALYLCASSSQVNSVVTTNEKLFFGSGTQLSVL.

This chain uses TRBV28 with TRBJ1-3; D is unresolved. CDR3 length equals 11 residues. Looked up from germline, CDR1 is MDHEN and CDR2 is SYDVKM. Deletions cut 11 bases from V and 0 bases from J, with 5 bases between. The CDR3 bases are TGTGCCGCGCTCTCTGGAAACACCATATATTTT. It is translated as CAALSGNTIYF.

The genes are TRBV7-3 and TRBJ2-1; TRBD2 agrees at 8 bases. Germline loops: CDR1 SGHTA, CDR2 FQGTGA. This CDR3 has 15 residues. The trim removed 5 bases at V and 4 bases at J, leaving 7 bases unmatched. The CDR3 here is CASSLSGEAYNEQFF. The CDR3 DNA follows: TGTGCCAGCAGCCTTAGCGGGGAAGCGTACAATGAGCAGTTCTTC.

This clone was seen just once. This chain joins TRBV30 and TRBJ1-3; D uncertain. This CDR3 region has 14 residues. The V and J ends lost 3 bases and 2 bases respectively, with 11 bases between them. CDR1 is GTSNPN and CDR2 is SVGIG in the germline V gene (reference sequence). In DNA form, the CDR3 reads TGTGCCTGGAGCCAACCCCAGACTGGAAACACCATATATTTT. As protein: CAWSQPQTGNTIYF.

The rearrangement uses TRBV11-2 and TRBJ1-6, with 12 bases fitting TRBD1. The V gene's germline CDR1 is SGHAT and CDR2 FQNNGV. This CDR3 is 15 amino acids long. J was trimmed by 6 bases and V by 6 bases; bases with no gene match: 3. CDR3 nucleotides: TGTGCCAGCAGGGGACAGGGGGCGCGTAATTCACCCCTCCACTTT. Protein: CASRGQGARNSPLHF.

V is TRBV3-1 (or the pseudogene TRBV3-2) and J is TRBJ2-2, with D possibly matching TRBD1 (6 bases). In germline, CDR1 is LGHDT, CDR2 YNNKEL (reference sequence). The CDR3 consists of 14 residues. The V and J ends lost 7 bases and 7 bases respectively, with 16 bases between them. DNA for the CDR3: TGTGCCAGCACATCCCAGGGGAGCGGCGGGGAGCTGTTTTTT. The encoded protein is CASTSQGSGGELFF.

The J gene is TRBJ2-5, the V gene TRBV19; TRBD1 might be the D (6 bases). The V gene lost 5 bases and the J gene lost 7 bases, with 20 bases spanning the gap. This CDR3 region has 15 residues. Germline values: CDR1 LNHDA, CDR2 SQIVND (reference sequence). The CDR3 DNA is TGTGCCAGTAGTCCGCCTGGGACACCCGCAATGACCCAGTACTTC. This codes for CASSPPGTPAMTQYF.

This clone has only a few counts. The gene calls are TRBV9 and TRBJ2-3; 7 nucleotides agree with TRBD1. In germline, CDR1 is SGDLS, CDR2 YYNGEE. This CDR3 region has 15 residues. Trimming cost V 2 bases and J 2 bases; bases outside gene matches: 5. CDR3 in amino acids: CASSVWDRNTDTQYF. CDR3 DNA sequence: TGTGCCAGCAGCGTTTGGGACAGAAACACAGATACGCAGTATTTT.